The 27 T cell receptor beta chains below all came from one sample that was sequenced in a study of T cell responses to AZD1222 COVID-19 vaccine. Assay: immunoSEQ multiplex PCR; the TCRdb copy retains only in-frame clones and omits some. The sample lists 100,000 to 120,000 clones; 70% to 90% were seen once. The specimen was peripheral blood, collected 28 days after the second AZD1222 dose. The receptors stem from an adult who received the AZD1222 COVID-19 vaccine.

As to this clone: Compared with germline, one end of the junction differs, possibly owing to a read error. This chain joins TRBV11-3 and TRBJ1-2, with D possibly TRBD1 on 5 matching bases. The CDR3 runs to 12 residues. Germline assignment: CDR1 SGHNT and CDR2 YENEEA. The CDR3 DNA sequence: TGTGCCAGCAGCCGAACCGGGCTCCAGGGCTTCTTC. This encodes CASSRTGLQGFF. Using reference TRBV11-3 and TRBJ1-2 for the parts outside the CDR3, the full variable domain is EAGVVQSPRYKIIEKKQPVAFWCNPISGHNTLYWYLQNLGQGPELLIRYENEEAVDDSQLPKDRFSAERLKGVDSTLKIQPAELGDSAVYLCASSRTGLQGFFGSGTRLTVV.

This sequence joins TRBV6-5 and TRBJ2-5; no clear D gene. CDR1 is MNHEY and CDR2 is SVGAGI in the germline V gene. V gave up 3 bases and J gave up 4 bases, with 6 bases separating them. This CDR3 contains 12 residues. The CDR3 is CASSYPPETQYF. The CDR3 nucleotides read TGTGCCAGCAGTTATCCTCCAGAGACCCAGTACTTC.

In DNA, the CDR3 is TGTGCCAGCAAATTGACAGGTGACCCTTCCTACGAGCAGTACTTC. Its translation: CASKLTGDPSYEQYF. The chain uses TRBV6-5 and TRBJ2-7, with a weak D call TRBD1 (6 bases). Germline V gene lookup returns CDR1 MNHEY and CDR2 SVGAGI. This CDR3 region has 15 residues. Trimming pared 7 bases from V and 1 base from J, leaving 17 bases between.

This CDR3 is CASSFEGQPNEKLFF. The CDR3 DNA follows: TGTGCCAGCAGTTTCGAGGGGCAGCCTAATGAAAAACTGTTTTTT. V gene TRBV28 combines with J gene TRBJ1-4, with TRBD1 as a possible D gene (5 bases). CDR3 length: 15 amino acids. The ends were cut back, 3 bases at V and 3 bases at J, with 11 bases in the middle. Germline assignment: CDR1 MDHEN and CDR2 SYDVKM.

The genes are TRBV7-9 and TRBJ1-2; D is unclear. Germline V CDR1 and CDR2: SEHNR, FQNEAQ (reference sequence). Trimming took off 5 bases at V and 8 bases at J, with 15 bases between the two ends. CDR3 length: 13 residues. CDR3: CASSPTERGGYTF. CDR3 nucleotide sequence: TGTGCCAGCAGCCCGACCGAACGAGGAGGCTACACCTTC.

This sequence joins TRBV15 and TRBJ2-3; the D is unclear. V shed 1 base and J shed 6 bases, with 2 bases lying between them. Germline CDR1 and CDR2: LNHNV and YYDKDF (reference sequence). CDR3 size: 11 residues. This chain's CDR3 is CATSRGDTQYF. DNA for the CDR3: TGTGCCACCAGCAGAGGGGATACGCAGTATTTT.

This clone has just a few counts. V usage is TRBV19 and J usage is TRBJ1-2; 9 nucleotides line up with TRBD1. CDR3 length: 16 amino acids. Germline CDR1 is LNHDA and CDR2 is SQIVND (reference sequence). The J segment lost 0 bases and the V segment lost 8 bases, leaving 10 bases of the junction unmatched. DNA for the CDR3: TGTGCCAGTGCTTCCGGGACAGGGTTCCCTAACTATGGCTACACCTTC. Translating gives CASASGTGFPNYGYTF.

The chain couples TRBV3-1 (or the pseudogene TRBV3-2) to TRBJ1-2; D is uncertain. V lost 2 bases and J 6 bases, leaving 13 bases between the germline ends. The CDR3 consists of 14 residues. CDR1 and CDR2 (germline): LGHDT, YNNKEL (reference sequence). The CDR3 reads CASSQRNLRDGYTF. For the CDR3, the DNA is TGTGCCAGCAGCCAAAGAAATCTGCGGGATGGCTACACCTTC.

Concerning this clone: The junction does not match germline at one end; this may be a read error. The chain joins TRBV19 to TRBJ1-2, with 8 nucleotides matching TRBD1. Per germline, CDR1 LNHDA and CDR2 SQIVND (reference sequence). The CDR3 covers 15 residues. CDR3 DNA sequence: TGTGCCAGTAGTCTAGAGGGACAGGCAAACTATGGCTACACCTTC. Protein sequence: CASSLEGQANYGYTF.

CDR3 amino acids: CASSLTVRDTEAFF. As DNA, the CDR3 is TGTGCCAGCAGCTTGACAGTAAGGGACACTGAAGCTTTCTTT. This chain joins TRBV5-8 and TRBJ1-1; the D is unclear. CDR1 SGHTS and CDR2 YDEGEE come from the germline V gene. This CDR3 is 14 amino acids long. The V end was cut by 1 base, the J end by 3 bases, with 10 bases between.

The CDR3 spells CASSSRGRGSNQPQHF. CDR3 in DNA: TGTGCCAGCAGTTCCAGGGGTAGGGGTAGCAATCAGCCCCAGCATTTT. V usage is TRBV27 and J usage is TRBJ1-5; D is possibly TRBD1 (6 bases). CDR3 length: 16 amino acids. The germline V gene encodes CDR1 MNHEY and CDR2 SMNVEV (reference sequence). V was cut by 4 bases and J by 0 bases, with 13 bases left in between.

The chain's CDR3 is CASTPKVNTEAFF. CDR3 bases: TGTGCCAGCACCCCCAAGGTGAACACTGAAGCTTTCTTT. The gene calls are TRBV7-9 and TRBJ1-1; D not certain. V was clipped by 7 bases and J by 0 bases, with 9 bases between them. The germline V gene has CDR1 SEHNR and CDR2 FQNEAQ (reference sequence). The CDR3 extends over 13 amino acids.

The J gene is TRBJ2-5, the V gene TRBV5-1; 12 bases map to TRBD2. Trimming at V came to 4 bases and at J to 5 bases, leaving 9 bases not matched to a gene. The CDR3 length is 16 residues. Germline assignment: CDR1 SGHRS and CDR2 YFSETQ. The CDR3 protein is CASSQGTSGFGETQYF. The DNA of the CDR3 is TGCGCCAGCAGCCAAGGGACTAGCGGGTTCGGGGAGACCCAGTACTTC. Supplemented by reference TRBV5-1 and TRBJ2-5, the full variable domain reads KAGVTQTPRYLIKTRGQQVTLSCSPISGHRSVSWYQQTPGQGLQFLFEYFSETQRNKGNFPGRFSGRQFSNSRSEMNVSTLELGDSALYLCASSQGTSGFGETQYFGPGTRLLVL.

The rearrangement uses TRBV19 and TRBJ2-1; no reliable D call. V dropped 1 base and J dropped 6 bases, with 19 bases sitting between them. This CDR3 has 17 amino acids. Per germline, CDR1 LNHDA and CDR2 SQIVND (reference sequence). CDR3: CASSIGTGPRLANEQFF. For the CDR3, the DNA is TGTGCCAGTAGTATAGGCACTGGGCCTCGCTTAGCCAATGAGCAGTTCTTC. Supplemented by reference TRBV19 and TRBJ2-1, the full variable domain reads DGGITQSPKYLFRKEGQNVTLSCEQNLNHDAMYWYRQDPGQGLRLIYYSQIVNDFQKGDIAEGYSVSREKKESFPLTVTSAQKNPTAFYLCASSIGTGPRLANEQFFGPGTRLTVL.

The chain has TRBV10-2 and TRBJ1-2, with a weak D call TRBD1 (5 bases). The CDR3 loop spans 16 amino acids. Germline CDR1 and CDR2: WSHSY and SAAADI. V lost 0 bases to trimming and J lost 8 bases, with 19 bases between them. The CDR3 here is CASSESGDLRGGGYTF. CDR3 DNA: TGCGCCAGCAGTGAGTCGGGGGACCTCCGTGGTGGGGGCTACACCTTC.

The J gene is TRBJ1-5, the V gene TRBV19; weak D call: TRBD1 (6 bases). The CDR3 runs 16 residues. Deletions cut 3 bases from V and 0 bases from J, with 12 bases between. The germline CDR1 and CDR2 sequences are LNHDA and SQIVND (reference sequence). The CDR3, as DNA: TGTGCCAGTAGTATTGGGGGCCCATATAGCAATCAGCCCCAGCATTTT. Encoded protein: CASSIGGPYSNQPQHF.

This chain joins TRBV30 and TRBJ2-7, with 8 bases fitting TRBD2. The ends lost 3 bases at V and 7 bases at J; junction bases unmatched: 2. The CDR3 spans 11 residues. The V gene's germline CDR1 is GTSNPN and CDR2 SVGIG (reference sequence). CDR3 loop: CAWSSGSEQYF. As DNA, the CDR3 is TGTGCCTGGAGCAGCGGGAGTGAGCAGTACTTC.

V gene TRBV2 combines with J gene TRBJ1-4, with 7 bases identical to TRBD1. This CDR3 has 15 amino acids. Unmatched junction bases numbered 5, after V lost 3 bases and J lost 4 bases. Germline V lookup: CDR1 SNHLY, CDR2 FYNNEI. The CDR3 sequence: CASSDQGGDNEKLFF. The DNA for the CDR3 is TGTGCCAGCAGTGACCAGGGGGGCGATAATGAAAAACTGTTTTTT.

The J gene is TRBJ1-2, the V gene TRBV11-2; 7 bases align to TRBD1. Per germline, CDR1 SGHAT and CDR2 FQNNGV. The ends lost 0 bases at V and 3 bases at J; junction bases unmatched: 4. The CDR3 covers 15 residues. The CDR3 nucleotides read TGTGCCAGCAGCTTAGAAGTGACAGGGTACTATGGCTACACCTTC. It codes for CASSLEVTGYYGYTF.

This chain joins TRBV20-1 and TRBJ2-7; D gene ambiguous. The CDR3 spans 11 residues. V was pared by 5 bases and J by 4 bases, with 9 bases between. Germline loops: CDR1 DFQATT, CDR2 SNEGSKA (reference sequence). Written as DNA, the CDR3 is TGCAGTGCTTTCGACGGTTACGAGCAGTACTTC. Translating gives CSAFDGYEQYF.

The chain joins TRBV2 to TRBJ2-7; a weak D match, TRBD1 (6 bases). V was pared by 5 bases and J by 2 bases, with 13 bases between. The V gene's germline CDR1 is SNHLY and CDR2 FYNNEI. The CDR3 is 14 amino acids. DNA of the CDR3: TGTGCCAGCAGTCTTCGGACAGATACCTACGAGCAGTACTTC. Amino acid sequence: CASSLRTDTYEQYF.

This chain links TRBV28 with TRBJ2-7; 9 bases match TRBD1. Unmatched junction bases numbered 7, after V lost 4 bases and J lost 3 bases. Germline loops: CDR1 MDHEN, CDR2 SYDVKM. The CDR3 consists of 15 residues. In DNA form, the CDR3 reads TGTGCCAGCAGTTCATCCGGGACAGGGCGCTACGAGCAGTACTTC. Amino acids: CASSSSGTGRYEQYF.

The chain carries TRBV5-1 and TRBJ1-5, with D perhaps matching TRBD1 (5 bases). The CDR3 loop spans 13 amino acids. V was pared by 5 bases and J by 3 bases, with 9 bases between. Germline V lookup: CDR1 SGHRS, CDR2 YFSETQ. The CDR3, as DNA: TGCGCCAGCAGTCTGGGGGACAATCAGCCCCAGCATTTT. Protein sequence: CASSLGDNQPQHF.

The chain employs TRBV7-9 and TRBJ2-3; no reliable D call. The V and J ends lost 3 bases and 4 bases respectively, with 2 bases between them. The CDR3 is 11 amino acids. CDR1 and CDR2 from the germline V gene are SEHNR and FQNEAQ (reference sequence). The CDR3: CASSFSDTQYF. The DNA for the CDR3 is TGTGCCAGCAGCTTCTCAGATACGCAGTATTTT. The complete variable domain, with remaining parts taken from reference TRBV7-9 and TRBJ2-3, reads DTGVSQNPRHKITKRGQNVTFRCDPISEHNRLYWYRQTLGQGPEFLTYFQNEAQLEKSRLLSDRFSAERPKGSFSTLEIQRTEQGDSAMYLCASSFSDTQYFGPGTRLTVL.

The chain is built from TRBV4-2 and TRBJ2-2; D perhaps matches TRBD2 (5 bases). Trimming took 2 bases from V and 4 from J, leaving 14 bases between them. Germline assignment: CDR1 LGHNA and CDR2 YNFKEQ. The CDR3 covers 16 residues. The DNA of the CDR3 is TGTGCCAGCAGCCAACCCGGGGAGCCCGGCACCGGGGAGCTGTTTTTT. Amino acids: CASSQPGEPGTGELFF.

The chain has TRBV18 and TRBJ2-5; TRBD1 matches 10 bases. The ends lost 3 bases at V and 2 bases at J; junction bases unmatched: 0. The germline V gene has CDR1 KGHSH and CDR2 LQKENI. CDR3 length equals 14 residues. The CDR3: CASSPGQGQETQYF. The CDR3, as DNA: TGTGCCAGCTCACCGGGACAGGGGCAAGAGACCCAGTACTTC.

The chain combines TRBV30 with TRBJ1-2; D is possibly TRBD1 (5 bases). The CDR3 totals 13 residues. Germline V lookup: CDR1 GTSNPN, CDR2 SVGIG (reference sequence). Trimming removed 2 bases at V and 8 bases at J, with 15 bases between. DNA for the CDR3: TGTGCCTGGAGTACACAGGTGGATCGCGGCTACACCTTC. Residues: CAWSTQVDRGYTF.